The text below deals with one TCR beta chain. Here immunoSEQ multiplex PCR was the method, and the copy in TCRdb shows in-frame clones only, minus some. The sample includes just over 25,000 clones, 90% of them seen just once. The data were obtained in a study of blood T cell repertoires in COVID-19. Trimming stripped 8 bases from V and 0 bases from J, with 17 bases between. Germline lookup yields CDR1 LNHDA and CDR2 SQIVND (reference sequence). CDR3 size: 17 residues. The clonotype was recovered from a human donor in a cohort sampled during active COVID-19. The chain couples TRBV19 to TRBJ2-6; weak D call: TRBD1 (6 bases). The specimen sequenced was peripheral blood. CDR3 nucleotides: TGTGCCAGTTCTCACGAACAGGGCCTCTCTGGGGCCAACGTCCTGACTTTC. This codes for CASSHEQGLSGANVLTF.